The subject of this entry is one T cell receptor beta chain. Per germline, CDR1 KGHSH and CDR2 LQKENI. The length of the CDR3 is 15 residues. The V end lost 1 base, the J end lost 3 bases, and 10 bases lay between the germline ends. These data belong to a study of blood T cell repertoires in COVID-19. Some clones are missing from TCRdb's copy, which holds only in-frame ones; the method was immunoSEQ multiplex PCR. The data hold some 140,000 clones, with approximately 88% observed a single time. V and J are TRBV18 and TRBJ1-3; D gene ambiguous. Sequences were obtained from PBMCs or T cells enriched from blood (not recorded which). The origin of this receptor is a middle-aged man with acute COVID-19. CDR3 region: CASSPQTSLGNTIYF. DNA of the CDR3: TGTGCCAGCTCACCACAGACTTCACTTGGAAACACCATATATTTT.